This note documents a single T cell receptor beta chain sequence. This CDR3 has 13 amino acids. Looked up from germline, CDR1 is SQVTM and CDR2 is ANQGSEA. The V end lost 3 bases, the J end lost 0 bases, and 5 bases lay between the germline ends. Seattle's enrolled individuals joined amid active infection and were then monitored longitudinally. This specimen belongs to a study of blood T cell repertoires in COVID-19. Study-level background: There were acute and convalescent COVID-19 samples, and they came from the United States, Italy and Spain. T cells, B-cell-depleted T cells, or PBMCs supplied cDNA or gDNA.

In the authors' methods: Reference gene primer amplification gave estimated nucleated cell counts. Generated by immunoSEQ multiplex PCR, the TCRdb table keeps only in-frame clones and is missing some. V and J calls plus clone size are reproduced from that table; the DNA served to infer D and trimming. The table has 250,000 to 400,000 clones, about 87% seen once; the top ten hold 1.5% to 2%. The sample consisted of peripheral blood. The chain has TRBV29-1 and TRBJ2-2; no firm D call. This clonotype was sampled from a woman aged 25 to 39 with COVID-19, enrolled during active disease. The CDR3, as DNA: TGCAGCGTTGACCCAACGAACACCGGGGAGCTGTTTTTT. Its protein product is CSVDPTNTGELFF.